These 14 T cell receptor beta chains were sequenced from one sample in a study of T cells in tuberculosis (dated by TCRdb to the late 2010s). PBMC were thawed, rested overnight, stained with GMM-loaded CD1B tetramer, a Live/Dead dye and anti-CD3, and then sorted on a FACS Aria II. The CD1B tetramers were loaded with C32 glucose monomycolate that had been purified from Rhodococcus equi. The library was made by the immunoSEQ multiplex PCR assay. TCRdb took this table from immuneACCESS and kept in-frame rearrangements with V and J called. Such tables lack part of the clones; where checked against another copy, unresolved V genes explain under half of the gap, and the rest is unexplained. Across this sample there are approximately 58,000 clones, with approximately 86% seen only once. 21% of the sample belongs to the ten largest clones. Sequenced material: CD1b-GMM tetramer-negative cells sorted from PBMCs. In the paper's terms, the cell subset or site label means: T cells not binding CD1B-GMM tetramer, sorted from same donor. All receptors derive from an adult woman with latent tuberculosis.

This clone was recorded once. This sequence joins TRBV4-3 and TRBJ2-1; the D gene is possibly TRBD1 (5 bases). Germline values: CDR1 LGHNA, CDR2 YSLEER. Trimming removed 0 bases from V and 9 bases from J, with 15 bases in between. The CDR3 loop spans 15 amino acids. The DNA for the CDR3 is TGCGCCAGCAGCCAAGATCAGGGCCCGCCCGCTGAGCAGTTCTTC. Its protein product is CASSQDQGPPAEQFF.

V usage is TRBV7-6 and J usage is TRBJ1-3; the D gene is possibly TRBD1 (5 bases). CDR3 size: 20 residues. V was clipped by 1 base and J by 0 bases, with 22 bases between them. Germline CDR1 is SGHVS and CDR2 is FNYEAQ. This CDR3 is CASSLEVGQATSHSGNTIYF. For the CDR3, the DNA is TGTGCCAGCAGCTTAGAGGTGGGGCAGGCGACTTCTCACTCTGGAAACACCATATATTTT.

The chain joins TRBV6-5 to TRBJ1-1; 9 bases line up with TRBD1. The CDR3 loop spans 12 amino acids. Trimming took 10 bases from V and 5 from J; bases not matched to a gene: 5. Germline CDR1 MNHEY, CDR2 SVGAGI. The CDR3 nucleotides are TGTGCCACCAGGGGGACAGGGACTGAAGCTTTCTTT. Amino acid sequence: CATRGTGTEAFF.

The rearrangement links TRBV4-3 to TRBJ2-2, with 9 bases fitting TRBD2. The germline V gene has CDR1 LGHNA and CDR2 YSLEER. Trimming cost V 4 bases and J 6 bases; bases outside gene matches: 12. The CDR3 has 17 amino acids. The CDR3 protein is CASSLEGAGGFAGELFF. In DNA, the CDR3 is TGCGCCAGCAGCCTAGAGGGGGCGGGGGGGTTCGCCGGGGAGCTGTTTTTT.

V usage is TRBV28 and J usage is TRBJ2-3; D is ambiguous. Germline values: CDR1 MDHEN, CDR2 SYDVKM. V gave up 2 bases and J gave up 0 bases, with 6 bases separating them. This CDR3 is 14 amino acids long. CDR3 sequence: CASSLTVSTDTQYF. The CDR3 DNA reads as TGTGCCAGCAGTTTAACAGTGAGCACAGATACGCAGTATTTT.

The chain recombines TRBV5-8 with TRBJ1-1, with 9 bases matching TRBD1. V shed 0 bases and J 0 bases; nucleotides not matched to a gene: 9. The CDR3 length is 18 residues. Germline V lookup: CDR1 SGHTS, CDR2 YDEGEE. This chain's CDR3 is CASSLAVQGATMNTEAFF. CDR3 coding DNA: TGTGCCAGCAGCTTGGCCGTACAGGGGGCCACGATGAACACTGAAGCTTTCTTT. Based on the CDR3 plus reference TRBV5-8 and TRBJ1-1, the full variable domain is EAGVTQSPTHLIKTRGQQATLRCSPISGHTSVYWYQQALGLGLQFLLWYDEGEERNRGNFPPRFSGRQFPNYSSELNVNALELEDSALYLCASSLAVQGATMNTEAFFGQGTRLTVV.

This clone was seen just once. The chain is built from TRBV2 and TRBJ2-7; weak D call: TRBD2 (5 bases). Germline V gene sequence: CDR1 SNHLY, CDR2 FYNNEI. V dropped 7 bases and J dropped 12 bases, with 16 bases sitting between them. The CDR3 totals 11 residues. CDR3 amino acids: CASTYYVEGYF. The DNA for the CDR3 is TGTGCCAGCACCTATTACGTCGAGGGGTACTTC.

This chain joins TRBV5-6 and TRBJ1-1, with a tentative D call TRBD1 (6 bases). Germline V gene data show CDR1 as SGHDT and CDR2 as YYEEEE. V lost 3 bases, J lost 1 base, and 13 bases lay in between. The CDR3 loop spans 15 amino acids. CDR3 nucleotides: TGTGCCAGCAGCTGGCTGGGGGCAAGGAACACTGAAGCTTTCTTT. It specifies CASSWLGARNTEAFF.

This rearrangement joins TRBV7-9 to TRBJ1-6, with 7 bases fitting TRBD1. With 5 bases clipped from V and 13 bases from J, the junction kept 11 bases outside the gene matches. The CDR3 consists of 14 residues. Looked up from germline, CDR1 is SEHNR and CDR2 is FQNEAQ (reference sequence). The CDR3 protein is CASSPGTANMPLHF. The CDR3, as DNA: TGTGCCAGCAGCCCCGGGACAGCGAATATGCCCCTCCACTTT.

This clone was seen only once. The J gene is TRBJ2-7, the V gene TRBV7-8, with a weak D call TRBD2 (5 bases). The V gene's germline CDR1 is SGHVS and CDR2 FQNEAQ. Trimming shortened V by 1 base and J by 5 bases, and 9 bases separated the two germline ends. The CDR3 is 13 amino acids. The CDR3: CASSLERLHEQYF. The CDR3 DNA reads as TGTGCCAGCAGCTTAGAGCGGCTCCACGAGCAGTACTTC.

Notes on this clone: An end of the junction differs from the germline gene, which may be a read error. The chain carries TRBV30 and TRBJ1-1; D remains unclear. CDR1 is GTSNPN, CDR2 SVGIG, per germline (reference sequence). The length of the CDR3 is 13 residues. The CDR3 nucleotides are TGTGCTTGGAACGGGGAGGGGAACACTGAAGCTTTCTTT. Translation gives CAWNGEGNTEAFF.

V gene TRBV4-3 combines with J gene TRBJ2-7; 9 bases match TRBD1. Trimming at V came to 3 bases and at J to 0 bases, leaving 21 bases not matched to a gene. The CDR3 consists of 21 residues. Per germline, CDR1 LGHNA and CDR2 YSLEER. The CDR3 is CASSQEPGQGLTWGSSYEQYF. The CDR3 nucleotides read TGCGCCAGCAGCCAGGAGCCGGGACAGGGACTGACATGGGGTAGCTCCTACGAGCAGTACTTC.

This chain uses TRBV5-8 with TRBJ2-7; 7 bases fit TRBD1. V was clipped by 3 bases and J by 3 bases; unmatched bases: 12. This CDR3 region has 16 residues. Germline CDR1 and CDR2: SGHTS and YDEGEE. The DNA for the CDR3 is TGTGCCAGCAGCTGGCCCCACTCCCGGGACAGCTACGAGCAGTACTTC. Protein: CASSWPHSRDSYEQYF. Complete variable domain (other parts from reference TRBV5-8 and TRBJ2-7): EAGVTQSPTHLIKTRGQQATLRCSPISGHTSVYWYQQALGLGLQFLLWYDEGEERNRGNFPPRFSGRQFPNYSSELNVNALELEDSALYLCASSWPHSRDSYEQYFGPGTRLTVT.

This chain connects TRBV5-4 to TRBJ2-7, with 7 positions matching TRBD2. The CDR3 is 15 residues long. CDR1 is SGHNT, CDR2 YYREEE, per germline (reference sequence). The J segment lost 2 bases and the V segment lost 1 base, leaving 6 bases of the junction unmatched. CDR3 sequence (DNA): TGTGCCAGCAGCTTGTTTGGACTAGGGACCTACGAGCAGTACTTC. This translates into CASSLFGLGTYEQYF.